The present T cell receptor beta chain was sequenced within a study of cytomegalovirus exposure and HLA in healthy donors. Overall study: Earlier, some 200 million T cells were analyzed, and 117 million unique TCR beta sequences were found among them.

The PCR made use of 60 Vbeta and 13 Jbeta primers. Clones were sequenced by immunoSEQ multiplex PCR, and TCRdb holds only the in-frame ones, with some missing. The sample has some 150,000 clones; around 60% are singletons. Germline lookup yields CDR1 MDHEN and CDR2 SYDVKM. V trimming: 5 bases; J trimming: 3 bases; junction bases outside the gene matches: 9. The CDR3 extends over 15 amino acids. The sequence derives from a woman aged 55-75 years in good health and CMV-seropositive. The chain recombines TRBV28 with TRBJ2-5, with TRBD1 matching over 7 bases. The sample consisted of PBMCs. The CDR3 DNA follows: TGTGCCAGCAGTAGGGGGAGAACAGGGGAAGAGACCCAGTACTTC. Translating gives CASSRGRTGEETQYF.